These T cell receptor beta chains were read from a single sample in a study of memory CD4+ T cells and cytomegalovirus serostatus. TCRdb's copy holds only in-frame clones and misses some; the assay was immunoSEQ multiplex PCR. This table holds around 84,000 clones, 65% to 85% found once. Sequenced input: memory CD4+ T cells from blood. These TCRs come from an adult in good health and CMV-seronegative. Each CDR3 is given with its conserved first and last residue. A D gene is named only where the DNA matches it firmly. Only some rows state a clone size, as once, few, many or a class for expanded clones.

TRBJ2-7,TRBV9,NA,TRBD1,CASSVRQGAYEQYF,TGTGCCAGCAGCGTAAGACAGGGGGCATACGAGCAGTACTTC
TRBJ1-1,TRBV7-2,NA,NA,CASSLAGGLAEAFF,TGTGCCAGCAGCTTAGCGGGGGGGCTGGCTGAAGCTTTCTTT
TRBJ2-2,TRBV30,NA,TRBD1,CAWSGDRHTGELFF,TGTGCCTGGAGTGGGGACAGGCACACCGGGGAGCTGTTTTTT
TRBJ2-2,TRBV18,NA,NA,CASSPGPGPDTGELFF,TGTGCCAGCTCACCAGGCCCGGGACCGGACACCGGGGAGCTGTTTTTT
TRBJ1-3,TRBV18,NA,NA,CASSPRAGVGGNTIYF,TGTGCCAGCTCACCACGGGCAGGGGTCGGTGGAAACACCATATATTTT
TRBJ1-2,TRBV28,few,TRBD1,CASSSGQGAYNYGYTF,TGTGCCAGCAGCTCTGGACAGGGGGCTTATAACTATGGCTACACCTTC
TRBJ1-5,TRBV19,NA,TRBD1,CASTWDRTQPQHF,TGTGCCAGTACCTGGGACAGGACTCAGCCCCAGCATTTT
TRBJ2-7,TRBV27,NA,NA,CASSLLGPSEQYF,TGTGCCAGCAGCCTCCTCGGACCATCCGAGCAGTACTTC
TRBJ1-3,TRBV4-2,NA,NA,CASSPPKATGGNTIYF,TGTGCCAGCAGCCCCCCCAAGGCGACAGGAGGAAACACCATATATTTT
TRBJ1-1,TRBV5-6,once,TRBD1,CASRPQGGVYTEAFF,TGTGCCAGCAGGCCTCAGGGGGGGGTTTACACTGAAGCTTTCTTT
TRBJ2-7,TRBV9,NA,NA,CASSGGAGVGEQYF,TGTGCCAGCAGCGGGGGGGCAGGGGTCGGCGAGCAGTACTTC
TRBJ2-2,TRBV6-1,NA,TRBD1,CASRRTGNTGELFF,TGTGCCAGCAGACGGACAGGGAACACCGGGGAGCTGTTTTTT
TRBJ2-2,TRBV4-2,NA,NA,CASSQSRGLYTGELFF,TGTGCCAGCAGCCAATCGCGGGGGCTATACACCGGGGAGCTGTTTTTT
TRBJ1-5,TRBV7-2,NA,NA,CASSLEWQAGRPQHF,TGTGCCAGCAGCTTAGAGTGGCAGGCTGGGAGGCCCCAGCATTTT
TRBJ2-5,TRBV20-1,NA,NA,CSARDQETQYF,TGCAGTGCTAGAGATCAAGAGACCCAGTACTTC
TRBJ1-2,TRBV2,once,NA,CASTGSINYGYTF,TGTGCCAGCACCGGGTCCATTAACTATGGCTACACCTTC
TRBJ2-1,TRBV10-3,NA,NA,CAISEETSYNEQFF,TGTGCCATCAGTGAGGAGACATCCTACAATGAGCAGTTCTTC
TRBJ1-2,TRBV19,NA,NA,CASSITGYYGYTF,TGTGCCAGTAGTATTACAGGGTACTATGGCTACACCTTC
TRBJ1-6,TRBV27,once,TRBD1,CASSFSGQGHSPLHF,TGTGCCAGCAGTTTTTCCGGACAGGGCCATTCACCCCTCCACTTT
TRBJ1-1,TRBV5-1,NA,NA,CASSPDGTEAFF,TGCGCCAGCAGCCCGGACGGTACTGAAGCTTTCTTT
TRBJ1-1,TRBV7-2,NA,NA,CASSPYGANTEAFF,TGTGCCAGCAGCCCTTATGGGGCGAACACTGAAGCTTTCTTT
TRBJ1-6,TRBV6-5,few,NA,CASSLGNSPLHF,TGTGCCAGCAGTTTGGGGAATTCACCCCTCCACTTT
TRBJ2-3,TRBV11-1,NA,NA,CASSRTRPSTDTQYF,TGTGCCAGCAGCCGAACTAGGCCAAGCACAGATACGCAGTATTTT
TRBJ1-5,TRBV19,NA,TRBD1,CASSKPLRTGGGQPQHF,TGTGCCAGTAGTAAGCCCCTCCGGACAGGGGGCGGTCAGCCCCAGCATTTT
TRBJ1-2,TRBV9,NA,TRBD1,CASSDRQGGGYGYTF,TGTGCCAGCAGCGACCGACAGGGTGGCGGCTATGGCTACACCTTC
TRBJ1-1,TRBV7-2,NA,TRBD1,CASRKQTGLHTEAFF,TGTGCCAGCAGAAAACAGACAGGGTTGCACACTGAAGCTTTCTTT
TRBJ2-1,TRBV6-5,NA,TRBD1,CASSRTQGGNEQFF,TGTGCCAGCAGCCGAACACAGGGGGGCAATGAGCAGTTCTTC
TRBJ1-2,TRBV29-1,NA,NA,CSVGGGGGYTF,TGCAGCGTGGGGGGCGGGGGAGGCTACACCTTC
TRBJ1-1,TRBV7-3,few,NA,CASSSGGNTEAFF,TGTGCCAGCAGCTCGGGTGGGAACACTGAAGCTTTCTTT
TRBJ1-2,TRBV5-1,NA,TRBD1,CASSVDRAYGYTF,TGCGCCAGCAGCGTCGACAGGGCCTATGGCTACACCTTC
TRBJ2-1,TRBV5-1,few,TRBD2,CASSVGLAGGLDEQFF,TGCGCCAGCAGCGTTGGACTAGCGGGGGGGCTTGATGAGCAGTTCTTC